One sample yielded the 9 T cell receptor beta chains listed below, sequenced in a study of T cells in Graves' hyperthyroidism and ophthalmopathy. TCR beta CDR3 region amplification was performed from RNA transcripts. The primer set for the first-round RT-PCR of the TCR CDR3 was HTBI. From the multiplex PCR reads, TCRdb called clonotypes with MiXCR, one entry per CDR3 protein. Seen here are about 840,000 distinct CDR3 sequences, over 35% observed once, and the top ten hold more than 7%. Sample: blood. The receptors here all came from a man in his late teens or twenties with Graves' hyperthyroidism.

In this sample, this clonotype turned up a few times. CDR3 loop: CATRVDFLSNQPQHF. CDR3 DNA: TGTGCCACCAGGGTGGATTTTTTAAGCAATCAGCCCCAGCATTTT. The chain has TRBV15 and TRBJ1-5; D is ambiguous. The V end lost 6 bases, the J end lost 1 base, and 13 bases lay between the germline ends. The CDR3 spans 15 residues. From germline, CDR1 is LNHNV and CDR2 YYDKDF (reference sequence).

This chain connects TRBV2 to TRBJ2-7; D gene uncertain. V gave up 5 bases and J gave up 2 bases, with 16 bases separating them. The germline V gene has CDR1 SNHLY and CDR2 FYNNEI. This CDR3 is 15 amino acids long. The DNA of the CDR3 is TGTGCCAGCAGTTACGTGGACGCCGCCACCTACGAGCAGTACTTC. Encoded protein: CASSYVDAATYEQYF.

J is TRBJ2-6 and V is TRBV7-3, with unresolved D. Trimming stripped 5 bases from V and 1 base from J, with 9 bases between. The CDR3 length is 15 residues. Germline lookup yields CDR1 SGHTA and CDR2 FQGTGA. The CDR3 spells CASSPELSGANVLTF. Written as DNA, the CDR3 is TGTGCCAGCAGCCCGGAATTATCTGGGGCCAACGTCCTGACTTTC.

The sample holds many counts of this clonotype. J is TRBJ1-1 and V is TRBV12-5; no clear D. The CDR3 sequence is 11 residues long. CDR1 is LGHNT and CDR2 is FRNRAP in the germline V gene. The germline V and J ends were trimmed by 7 bases and 3 bases, with 6 bases remaining between them. CDR3 residues: CASDEDTEAFF. The CDR3 DNA sequence: TGTGCTAGTGACGAGGACACTGAAGCTTTCTTT.

A few counts support this clonotype. Here the CDR3 reads CASSLGGTSLHEQYF. The CDR3 DNA sequence: TGTGCCAGCAGCCTAGGGGGGACTAGCCTCCACGAGCAGTACTTC. The chain carries TRBV9 and TRBJ2-7, with 9 bases lining up with TRBD2. The junction had 10 bases not matched to a gene; V was cut back by 4 bases and J by 5 bases. The CDR3 sequence is 15 residues long. Germline CDR1 is SGDLS and CDR2 is YYNGEE. Supplemented by reference TRBV9 and TRBJ2-7, the full variable domain reads DSGVTQTPKHLITATGQRVTLRCSPRSGDLSVYWYQQSLDQGLQFLIQYYNGEERAKGNILERFSAQQFPDLHSELNLSSLELGDSALYFCASSLGGTSLHEQYFGPGTRLTVT.

This clonotype was recorded at least ten times. The rearrangement joins TRBV29-1 to TRBJ1-2, with 10 positions matching TRBD1. Germline V gives CDR1 SQVTM, CDR2 ANQGSEA. J gave up 8 bases and V 3 bases, and 0 bases lay outside the gene matches. The CDR3 runs 11 residues. The CDR3 bases are TGCAGCGTTGAGGGACAGGGGGGCTACACCTTC. Amino acids: CSVEGQGGYTF.

The chain employs TRBV11-2 and TRBJ2-5; D perhaps matches TRBD2 (6 bases). Germline CDR1 is SGHAT and CDR2 is FQNNGV. This CDR3 is 16 amino acids long. Trimming left V 0 bases short and J 5 bases short, with 16 bases between. The CDR3 nucleotides read TGTGCCAGCAGCTTAGATTCGGGGGTAGGGACGGAGACCCAGTACTTC. This encodes CASSLDSGVGTETQYF.

The chain joins TRBV19 to TRBJ1-5; 7 bases are shared with TRBD1. J lost 5 bases, V lost 6 bases, and 7 bases had no gene match. This CDR3 region has 14 residues. CDR1 is LNHDA, CDR2 SQIVND, per germline (reference sequence). In DNA, the CDR3 is TGTGCCAGTAGGAGACAGGGCTCTGATCAGCCCCAGCATTTT. It is translated as CASRRQGSDQPQHF.

The chain carries TRBV12-3 or TRBV12-4 and TRBJ2-5, with TRBD2 matching over 9 bases. CDR3 size: 14 residues. The J segment lost 5 bases and the V segment lost 7 bases, leaving 8 bases of the junction unmatched. The CDR3 loop reads CASKGGGGDETQYF. CDR3 bases: TGTGCCAGCAAGGGAGGCGGGGGGGACGAGACCCAGTACTTC.